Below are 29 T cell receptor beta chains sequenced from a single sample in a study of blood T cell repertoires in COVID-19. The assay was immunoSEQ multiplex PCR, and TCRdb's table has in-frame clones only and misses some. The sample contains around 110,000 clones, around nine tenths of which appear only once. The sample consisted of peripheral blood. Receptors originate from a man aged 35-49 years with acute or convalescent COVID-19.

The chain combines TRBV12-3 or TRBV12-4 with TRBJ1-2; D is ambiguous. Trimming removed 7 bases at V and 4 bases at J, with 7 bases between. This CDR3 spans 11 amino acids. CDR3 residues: CASTSSYGYTF. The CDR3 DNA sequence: TGTGCCAGCACCTCTAGCTATGGCTACACCTTC.

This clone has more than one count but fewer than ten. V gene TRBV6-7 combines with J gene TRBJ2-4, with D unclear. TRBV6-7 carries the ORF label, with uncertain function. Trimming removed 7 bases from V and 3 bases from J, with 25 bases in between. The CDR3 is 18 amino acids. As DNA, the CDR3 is TGTGCCAGCACCCAAACCCCGACATTTGATCTGATCAAAAACATTCAGTACTTC. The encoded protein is CASTQTPTFDLIKNIQYF.

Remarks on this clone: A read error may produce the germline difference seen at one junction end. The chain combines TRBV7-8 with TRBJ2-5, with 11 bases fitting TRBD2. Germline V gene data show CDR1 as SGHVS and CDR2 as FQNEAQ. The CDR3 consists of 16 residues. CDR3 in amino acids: CASSIAGGPYQETQYF. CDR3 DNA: TGTGCCAGCAGCATAGCGGGAGGGCCGTACCAAGAGACCCAGTACTTC.

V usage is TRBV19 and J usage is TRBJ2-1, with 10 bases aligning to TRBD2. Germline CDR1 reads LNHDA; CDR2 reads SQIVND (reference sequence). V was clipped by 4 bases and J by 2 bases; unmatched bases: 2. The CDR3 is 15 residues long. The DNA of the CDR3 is TGTGCCAGTAGTACCGGGACTAGCGCCTACAATGAGCAGTTCTTC. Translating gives CASSTGTSAYNEQFF.

The CDR3, as DNA: TGTGCCAGCAGCGTCGGACTAGCGGAGCAGTTCTTC. This encodes CASSVGLAEQFF. The chain joins TRBV7-2 to TRBJ2-1, with 9 bases matching TRBD2. J gave up 10 bases and V 5 bases, and 3 bases lay outside the gene matches. The V gene's germline CDR1 is SGHTA and CDR2 FQGNSA. The CDR3 extends over 12 amino acids.

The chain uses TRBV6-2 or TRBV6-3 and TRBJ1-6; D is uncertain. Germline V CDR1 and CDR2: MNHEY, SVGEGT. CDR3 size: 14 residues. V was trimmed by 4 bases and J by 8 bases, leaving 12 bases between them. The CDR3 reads CASSWTRADSPLHF. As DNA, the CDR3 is TGTGCCAGCAGTTGGACGAGGGCGGATTCACCCCTCCACTTT.

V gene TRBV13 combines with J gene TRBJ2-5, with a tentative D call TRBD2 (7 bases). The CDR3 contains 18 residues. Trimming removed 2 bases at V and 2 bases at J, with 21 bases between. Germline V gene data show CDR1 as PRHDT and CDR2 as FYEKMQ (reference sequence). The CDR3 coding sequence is TGTGCCAGCAGCTTAAGTCCAGTCAAGGGGAGGGGGCAAGAGACCCAGTACTTC. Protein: CASSLSPVKGRGQETQYF.

The CDR3 sequence: CASSVSGGGAGFMKNYGYTF. The CDR3 region has the DNA TGTGCCAGCAGCGTATCGGGGGGAGGAGCAGGGTTTATGAAGAACTATGGCTACACCTTC. The rearrangement links TRBV9 to TRBJ1-2, with D perhaps matching TRBD1 (5 bases). Deletions cut 1 base from V and 2 bases from J, with 27 bases between. The germline V gene encodes CDR1 SGDLS and CDR2 YYNGEE. The CDR3 contains 20 residues.

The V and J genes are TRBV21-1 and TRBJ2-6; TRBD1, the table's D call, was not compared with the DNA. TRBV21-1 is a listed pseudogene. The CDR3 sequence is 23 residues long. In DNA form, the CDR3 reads TGTGCCAGCAGCAAAATCATAGGGTTAACGACAGGGATCCCGTTGATAGGGGCCAACGTCCTGACTTTC. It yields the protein CASSKIIGLTTGIPLIGANVLTF.

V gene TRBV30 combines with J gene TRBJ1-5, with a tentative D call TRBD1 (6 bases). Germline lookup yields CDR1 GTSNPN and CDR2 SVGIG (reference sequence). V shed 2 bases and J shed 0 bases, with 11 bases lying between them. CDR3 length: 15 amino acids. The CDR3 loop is CAWSRGHASNQPQHF. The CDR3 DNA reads TGTGCCTGGAGTAGGGGACACGCTAGCAATCAGCCCCAGCATTTT.

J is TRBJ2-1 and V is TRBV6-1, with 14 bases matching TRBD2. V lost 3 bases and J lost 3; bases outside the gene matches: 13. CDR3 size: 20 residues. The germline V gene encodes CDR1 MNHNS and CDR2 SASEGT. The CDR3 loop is CASSDKPGLAGAGGYNEQFF. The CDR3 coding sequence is TGTGCCAGCAGTGACAAACCGGGACTAGCGGGAGCAGGAGGCTACAATGAGCAGTTCTTC.

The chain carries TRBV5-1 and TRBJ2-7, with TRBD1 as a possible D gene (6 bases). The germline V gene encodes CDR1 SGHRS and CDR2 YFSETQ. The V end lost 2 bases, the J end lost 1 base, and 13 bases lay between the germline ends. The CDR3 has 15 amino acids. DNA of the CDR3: TGCGCCAGCAGCTTAGTGACAGGATTATCCTACGAGCAGTACTTC. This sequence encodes CASSLVTGLSYEQYF.

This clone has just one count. CDR3: CAISTGQESNTEAFF. DNA for the CDR3: TGTGCCATCAGCACGGGACAGGAATCGAACACTGAAGCTTTCTTT. The V call is TRBV10-3, the J call TRBJ1-1; 8 positions match TRBD1. This CDR3 comprises 15 residues. The V gene's germline CDR1 is ENHRY and CDR2 SYGVKD. V was pared by 6 bases and J by 1 base, with 7 bases of the junction left unmatched.

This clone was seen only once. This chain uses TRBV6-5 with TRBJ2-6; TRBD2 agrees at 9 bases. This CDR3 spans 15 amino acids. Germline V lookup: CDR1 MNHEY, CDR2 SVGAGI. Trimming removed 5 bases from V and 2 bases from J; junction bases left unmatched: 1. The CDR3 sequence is CASSIAGAGANVLTF. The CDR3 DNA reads TGTGCCAGCAGTATAGCGGGAGCTGGGGCCAACGTCCTGACTTTC.

CDR3 nucleotide sequence: TGTGCCAGCAGCTTAGCGCAGGGTTATGGCTACACCTTC. Translation gives CASSLAQGYGYTF. This rearrangement joins TRBV7-9 to TRBJ1-2; TRBD1 might be the D (5 bases). Between the trimmed V and J ends, which lost 0 bases and 5 bases, there was a span of 7 bases. Germline values: CDR1 SEHNR, CDR2 FQNEAQ (reference sequence). The CDR3 is 13 amino acids.

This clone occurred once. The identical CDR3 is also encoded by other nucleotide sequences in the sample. CDR3 in amino acids: CASSATSGSSYEQYF. CDR3 nucleotides: TGCGCCAGCAGCGCCACTAGCGGGAGTTCTTACGAGCAGTACTTC. The chain is built from TRBV5-1 and TRBJ2-7; 11 bases align to TRBD2. With 4 bases clipped from V and 4 bases from J, the junction kept 7 bases outside the gene matches. The germline CDR1 and CDR2 sequences are SGHRS and YFSETQ. The CDR3 covers 15 residues.

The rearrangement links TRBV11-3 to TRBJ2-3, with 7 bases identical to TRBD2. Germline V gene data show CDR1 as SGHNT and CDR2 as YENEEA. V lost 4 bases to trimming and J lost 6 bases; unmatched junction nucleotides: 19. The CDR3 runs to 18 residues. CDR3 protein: CASSSLTRLAPEGDTQYF. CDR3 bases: TGTGCCAGCAGCTCCCTTACTCGACTAGCCCCGGAGGGGGATACGCAGTATTTT.

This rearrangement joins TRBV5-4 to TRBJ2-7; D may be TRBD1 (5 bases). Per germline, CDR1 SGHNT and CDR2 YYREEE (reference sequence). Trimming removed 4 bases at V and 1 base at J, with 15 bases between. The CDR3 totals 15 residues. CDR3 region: CASSLGAEPSYEQYF. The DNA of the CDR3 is TGTGCCAGCAGCCTAGGGGCAGAACCTTCCTACGAGCAGTACTTC.

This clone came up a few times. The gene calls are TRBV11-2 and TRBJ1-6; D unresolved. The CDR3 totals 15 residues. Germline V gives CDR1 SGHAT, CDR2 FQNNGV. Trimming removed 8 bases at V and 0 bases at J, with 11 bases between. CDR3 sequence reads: CASRSGSSYNSPLHF. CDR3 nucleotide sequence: TGTGCCAGCCGGAGTGGAAGCTCCTATAATTCACCCCTCCACTTT.

The DNA of the CDR3 is TGTGCCAGCAGGCAGACAGGGTATGAGCAGTACTTC. It codes for CASRQTGYEQYF. This sequence joins TRBV6-5 and TRBJ2-7, with 7 bases that match TRBD1. Per germline, CDR1 MNHEY and CDR2 SVGAGI. Trimming at V came to 6 bases and at J to 7 bases, leaving 6 bases not matched to a gene. The CDR3 covers 12 residues.

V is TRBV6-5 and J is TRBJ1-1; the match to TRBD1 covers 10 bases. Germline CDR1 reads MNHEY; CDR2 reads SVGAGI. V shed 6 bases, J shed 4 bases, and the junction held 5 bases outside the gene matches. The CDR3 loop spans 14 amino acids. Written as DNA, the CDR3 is TGTGCCAGCAGCCGGGACAGGGGATCCACTGAAGCTTTCTTT. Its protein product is CASSRDRGSTEAFF.

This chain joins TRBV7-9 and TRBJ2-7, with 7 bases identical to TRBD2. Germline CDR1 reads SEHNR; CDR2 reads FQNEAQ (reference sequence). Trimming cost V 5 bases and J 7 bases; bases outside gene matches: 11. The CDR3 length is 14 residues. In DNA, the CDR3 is TGTGCCAGCAGCCCGGGACTACCGGTTAGGGAGCAGTACTTC. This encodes CASSPGLPVREQYF.

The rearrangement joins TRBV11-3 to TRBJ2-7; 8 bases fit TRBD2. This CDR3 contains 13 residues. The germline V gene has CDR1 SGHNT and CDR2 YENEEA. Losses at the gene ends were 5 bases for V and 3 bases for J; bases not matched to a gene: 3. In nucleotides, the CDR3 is TGTGCCAGCAGCCGGACTAGCAACTACGAGCAGTACTTC. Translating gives CASSRTSNYEQYF.

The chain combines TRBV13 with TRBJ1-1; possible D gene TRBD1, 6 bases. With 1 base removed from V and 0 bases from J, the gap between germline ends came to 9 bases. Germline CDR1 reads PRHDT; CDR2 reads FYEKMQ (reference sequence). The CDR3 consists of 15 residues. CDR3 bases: TGTGCCAGCAGCTTAGATCAGGGGTTGAACACTGAAGCTTTCTTT. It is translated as CASSLDQGLNTEAFF.

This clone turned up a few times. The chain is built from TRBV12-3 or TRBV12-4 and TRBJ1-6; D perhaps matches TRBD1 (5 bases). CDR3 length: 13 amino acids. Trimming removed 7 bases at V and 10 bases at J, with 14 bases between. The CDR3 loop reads CASTQELGSPLHF. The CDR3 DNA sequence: TGTGCCAGCACACAGGAGTTGGGATCACCCCTCCACTTT.

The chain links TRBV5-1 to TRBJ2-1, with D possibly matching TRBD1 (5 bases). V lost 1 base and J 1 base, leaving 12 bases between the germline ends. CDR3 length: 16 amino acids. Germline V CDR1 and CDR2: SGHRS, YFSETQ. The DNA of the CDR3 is TGCGCCAGCAGCTTGATTAGGACACAGTCCTACAATGAGCAGTTCTTC. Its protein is CASSLIRTQSYNEQFF.

For the CDR3, the DNA is TGTGCCTGGAGTTTGGAACAGGGGTTTTCCGGCGGCTACACCTTC. It codes for CAWSLEQGFSGGYTF. V usage is TRBV30 and J usage is TRBJ1-2; TRBD1 matches 7 bases. The CDR3 extends over 15 amino acids. Germline V gene data show CDR1 as GTSNPN and CDR2 as SVGIG (reference sequence). With 2 bases clipped from V and 8 bases from J, the junction kept 14 bases outside the gene matches.

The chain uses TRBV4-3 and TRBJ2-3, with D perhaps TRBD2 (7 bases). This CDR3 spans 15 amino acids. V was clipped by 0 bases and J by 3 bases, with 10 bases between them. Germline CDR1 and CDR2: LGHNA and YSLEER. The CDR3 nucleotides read TGCGCCAGCAGCCAAGAGGGGGGGCTGACAGATACGCAGTATTTT. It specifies CASSQEGGLTDTQYF.

The CDR3 DNA reads as TGTGCCAGCAGTCGACAGGGAGCAACTGGAAACACCATATATTTT. Translating gives CASSRQGATGNTIYF. The chain is built from TRBV2 and TRBJ1-3; 7 nucleotides align to TRBD1. The V gene end was trimmed by 5 bases and the J gene end by 2 bases; junction bases not matched to a gene: 6. CDR1 SNHLY and CDR2 FYNNEI come from the germline V gene. This CDR3 is 15 amino acids long. Looking up the rest from reference TRBV2 and TRBJ1-3 gives the full variable domain: EPEVTQTPSHQVTQMGQEVILRCVPISNHLYFYWYRQILGQKVEFLVSFYNNEISEKSEIFDDQFSVERPDGSNFTLKIRSTKLEDSAMYFCASSRQGATGNTIYFGEGSWLTVV.